This is a list of T cell receptor beta chains from one sample in a study of CD8+ T cells in alopecia areata. The data were produced by immunoSEQ multiplex PCR, yet TCRdb's version contains in-frame clones alone and is incomplete. This sample has around 120,000 clones, with less than 70% found just once. Input material: CD4+ T cells sorted from blood. These receptors all stem from a human donor in good health. CDR3s include the opening cysteine and the closing phenylalanine or tryptophan. Fields, in order: clone size, D gene, V gene, J gene, CDR3 protein, CDR3 DNA. The D gene is left open where the match is weak. Part of the rows lack a size; the others show once, few, many or a class for expanded clones.

size: -
D: TRBD1
V: TRBV6-6
J: TRBJ1-2
CDR3: CASSWTGANYGYTF
DNA: TGTGCCAGCAGCTGGACAGGGGCCAACTATGGCTACACCTTC

size: few
D: -
V: TRBV23-1
J: TRBJ1-6
CDR3: CASSQPRGSYNSPLHF
DNA: TGCGCCAGCAGTCAACCCAGGGGCTCCTATAATTCACCCCTCCACTTT

size: -
D: TRBD2
V: TRBV20-1
J: TRBJ2-5
CDR3: CSAPGGQTQYF
DNA: TGCAGTGCCCCGGGGGGTCAGACCCAGTACTTC

size: -
D: -
V: TRBV9
J: TRBJ1-4
CDR3: CASSASASVGATNEKLFF
DNA: TGTGCCAGCAGCGCCTCCGCGAGTGTAGGAGCAACTAATGAAAAACTGTTTTTT

size: once
D: -
V: TRBV2
J: TRBJ2-1
CDR3: CASTSLAVYNEQFF
DNA: TGTGCCAGCACCTCATTAGCGGTGTACAATGAGCAGTTCTTC

size: -
D: -
V: TRBV2
J: TRBJ1-2
CDR3: CASSYLTLSGGYTF
DNA: TGTGCCAGCAGCTATCTGACCCTTTCGGGAGGCTACACCTTC

size: few
D: -
V: TRBV11-2
J: TRBJ1-2
CDR3: CASSLLAGAGYGYTF
DNA: TGTGCCAGCAGCTTATTGGCGGGGGCTGGATATGGCTACACCTTC

size: -
D: TRBD2
V: TRBV6-5
J: TRBJ2-3
CDR3: CASRQRDYLSDTQYF
DNA: TGTGCCAGCAGACAGCGGGACTACCTTTCAGATACGCAGTATTTT

size: -
D: -
V: TRBV7-3
J: TRBJ1-2
CDR3: CASSRGVNYGYTF
DNA: TGTGCCAGCAGCAGGGGAGTTAACTATGGCTACACCTTC

size: -
D: -
V: TRBV29-1
J: TRBJ1-1
CDR3: CSALDSAFEAFF
DNA: TGCAGCGCCTTGGACAGTGCCTTTGAAGCTTTCTTT

size: -
D: -
V: TRBV4-1
J: TRBJ1-2
CDR3: CASSQRLTGYTF
DNA: TGCGCCAGCAGCCAGAGATTGACTGGCTACACCTTC

size: -
D: TRBD1
V: TRBV2
J: TRBJ2-6
CDR3: CASTQGQGAVGANVLTF
DNA: TGTGCCAGCACCCAGGGACAGGGGGCGGTTGGGGCCAACGTCCTGACTTTC

size: -
D: -
V: TRBV30
J: TRBJ1-4
CDR3: CAWSGLNEKLFF
DNA: TGTGCCTGGAGTGGACTTAATGAAAAACTGTTTTTT

size: -
D: TRBD1
V: TRBV18
J: TRBJ2-1
CDR3: CASSPSSPYGQGNSNEQFF
DNA: TGTGCCAGCTCACCGTCGTCACCCTACGGACAGGGCAATTCAAATGAGCAGTTCTTC

size: -
D: -
V: TRBV29-1
J: TRBJ1-1
CDR3: CSGLGTDTEAFF
DNA: TGCAGCGGACTGGGGACGGACACTGAAGCTTTCTTT

size: few
D: -
V: TRBV5-6
J: TRBJ1-6
CDR3: CASSLGQGRNSPLHF
DNA: TGTGCCAGCAGCTTGGGGCAGGGTAGAAATTCACCCCTCCACTTT

size: -
D: -
V: TRBV9
J: TRBJ2-1
CDR3: CASSVVAGNNEQFF
DNA: TGTGCCAGCAGCGTAGTGGCAGGGAACAATGAGCAGTTCTTC

size: -
D: -
V: TRBV30
J: TRBJ1-1
CDR3: CAWSVSVGAEAFF
DNA: TGTGCCTGGAGTGTATCTGTTGGGGCTGAGGCTTTCTTT

size: few
D: TRBD2
V: TRBV5-4
J: TRBJ2-1
CDR3: CASSSGLAGGTNEQFF
DNA: TGTGCCAGCAGCTCGGGACTAGCGGGGGGGACGAATGAGCAGTTCTTC

size: -
D: -
V: TRBV5-1
J: TRBJ1-2
CDR3: CASSLTTDNYGYTF
DNA: TGCGCCAGCAGCTTGACCACAGATAACTATGGCTACACCTTC

size: -
D: -
V: TRBV9
J: TRBJ1-1
CDR3: CASSVEPRNTEAFF
DNA: TGTGCCAGCAGCGTAGAGCCGAGGAACACTGAAGCTTTCTTT

size: -
D: -
V: TRBV29-1
J: TRBJ1-2
CDR3: CSSDGVQSGYTF
DNA: TGCAGCTCCGATGGCGTTCAATCTGGCTACACCTTC

size: -
D: -
V: TRBV6-5
J: TRBJ1-2
CDR3: CASRGDSQAYFGYTF
DNA: TGTGCCAGCAGGGGGGACTCCCAAGCCTATTTTGGCTACACCTTC

size: -
D: -
V: TRBV9
J: TRBJ1-3
CDR3: CASSVGPGAGNTIYF
DNA: TGTGCCAGCAGCGTAGGTCCAGGGGCTGGAAACACCATATATTTT

size: -
D: -
V: TRBV29-1
J: TRBJ1-4
CDR3: CSVEFSPDEKLFF
DNA: TGCAGCGTCGAATTTAGTCCTGATGAAAAACTGTTTTTT

size: many
D: TRBD2
V: TRBV7-2
J: TRBJ2-3
CDR3: CASSLSSGGAADTQYF
DNA: TGTGCCAGCAGCCTGAGTAGCGGGGGGGCTGCAGATACGCAGTATTTT

size: few
D: -
V: TRBV29-1
J: TRBJ1-2
CDR3: CSVDSREYGYTF
DNA: TGCAGCGTTGATTCCAGGGAGTATGGCTACACCTTC

size: -
D: -
V: TRBV29-1
J: TRBJ1-1
CDR3: CSVEPAARGPTEAFF
DNA: TGCAGCGTTGAACCCGCCGCCAGGGGACCCACTGAAGCTTTCTTT

size: -
D: -
V: TRBV2
J: TRBJ2-7
CDR3: CASGEPPGGGYEQYF
DNA: TGTGCCAGCGGTGAACCGCCAGGAGGGGGCTACGAGCAGTACTTC

size: -
D: -
V: TRBV15
J: TRBJ2-1
CDR3: CATSRSTGQYNEQFF
DNA: TGTGCCACCAGCAGATCTACAGGGCAATACAATGAGCAGTTCTTC

size: -
D: TRBD1
V: TRBV7-9
J: TRBJ1-1
CDR3: CASSVGDSAAFF
DNA: TGTGCCAGCAGCGTAGGGGACAGTGCAGCTTTCTTT

size: -
D: TRBD2
V: TRBV6-5
J: TRBJ2-7
CDR3: CASRPGLATDEQYF
DNA: TGTGCCAGCAGACCGGGACTAGCGACCGACGAGCAGTACTTC

size: -
D: -
V: TRBV30
J: TRBJ2-1
CDR3: CAWRATGEQFF
DNA: TGTGCCTGGAGAGCCACAGGGGAGCAGTTCTTC

size: few
D: TRBD1
V: TRBV2
J: TRBJ2-4
CDR3: CASASQGLAKNIQYF
DNA: TGTGCCAGCGCCTCACAGGGGCTAGCCAAAAACATTCAGTACTTC

size: -
D: TRBD2
V: TRBV5-1
J: TRBJ2-5
CDR3: CASSLTAGGLETQYF
DNA: TGCGCCAGCAGCCTAACGGCGGGGGGGCTGGAGACCCAGTACTTC

size: -
D: -
V: TRBV6-5
J: TRBJ2-1
CDR3: CASRRNGGPIDEQFF
DNA: TGTGCCAGCAGACGTAACGGGGGGCCCATCGATGAGCAGTTCTTC

size: few
D: -
V: TRBV30
J: TRBJ2-7
CDR3: CAWSEGSAWYF
DNA: TGTGCCTGGAGTGAAGGGTCGGCGTGGTACTTC

size: few
D: -
V: TRBV29-1
J: TRBJ1-1
CDR3: CSVEFVNTEAFF
DNA: TGCAGCGTTGAATTTGTTAACACTGAAGCTTTCTTT

size: -
D: TRBD2
V: TRBV30
J: TRBJ2-5
CDR3: CAWSIAGGQETQYF
DNA: TGTGCCTGGAGTATAGCGGGGGGGCAAGAGACCCAGTACTTC

size: -
D: -
V: TRBV9
J: TRBJ1-1
CDR3: CASSVNYRTEAFF
DNA: TGTGCCAGCAGCGTAAACTATCGCACTGAAGCTTTCTTT

size: -
D: -
V: TRBV5-1
J: TRBJ1-6
CDR3: CASADPTVINSPLHF
DNA: TGCGCCAGCGCGGACCCGACAGTTATCAATTCACCCCTCCACTTT

size: -
D: TRBD1
V: TRBV5-6
J: TRBJ2-7
CDR3: CASSPGDRGHLEQYF
DNA: TGTGCCAGCAGCCCGGGGGACAGGGGCCACCTCGAGCAGTACTTC

size: -
D: TRBD1
V: TRBV28
J: TRBJ2-2
CDR3: CASSHGQGSFGELFF
DNA: TGTGCCAGCAGTCATGGACAGGGTAGCTTCGGGGAGCTGTTTTTT

size: once
D: -
V: TRBV2
J: TRBJ2-2
CDR3: CASMKRGAGELFF
DNA: TGTGCCAGCATGAAGCGTGGGGCCGGGGAGCTGTTTTTT

size: -
D: -
V: TRBV30
J: TRBJ1-1
CDR3: CAWSDKLSPAFF
DNA: TGTGCCTGGAGTGATAAACTCAGCCCAGCTTTCTTT

size: -
D: -
V: TRBV29-1
J: TRBJ1-1
CDR3: CSAHPRSDTEAFF
DNA: TGCAGCGCCCACCCCCGGAGCGACACTGAAGCTTTCTTT

size: few
D: TRBD1
V: TRBV5-1
J: TRBJ1-2
CDR3: CASSPGTGPGYGYTF
DNA: TGCGCCAGCAGCCCCGGGACAGGGCCTGGCTATGGCTACACCTTC

size: -
D: -
V: TRBV5-4
J: TRBJ2-5
CDR3: CASSWGTQETQYF
DNA: TGTGCCAGCAGCTGGGGGACTCAAGAGACCCAGTACTTC

size: few
D: TRBD1
V: TRBV10-3
J: TRBJ1-5
CDR3: CAISATGDNQPQHF
DNA: TGTGCCATCAGTGCGACAGGGGACAATCAGCCCCAGCATTTT